This T cell receptor beta chain came from a study of CD8+ T cells in alopecia areata. Study conclusions and caveats: Significant decreases in scalp clonality and expanded CD8+ clones followed tofacitinib treatment. The study also sequences resident alphabeta T cells of normal skin in scalp samples.

CDR1 and CDR2 (germline): SGDLS, YYNGEE. The J segment lost 7 bases and the V segment lost 0 bases, leaving 14 bases of the junction unmatched. The CDR3 has 18 residues. On this clone itself: No antigen is known for it.

RNA was extracted and reverse transcribed into cDNA as the sequencing template. The repertoire was sequenced with immunoSEQ multiplex PCR; TCRdb's copy has only in-frame clones and lacks some. The sample holds around 270,000 clones; nearly 60% are singletons and the top ten take around 1.7%. Treatment here: oral pan-JAK inhibitor, 5-10 mg twice daily. This TCR was sampled from a human donor with alopecia areata. The sample in question was CD4+ T cells sorted from blood, obtained at week 24, from a patient treated with tofacitinib. V gene TRBV9 combines with J gene TRBJ2-7; 12 positions match TRBD2. The CDR3 reads CASSVAPTSGGPFSEQYF. CDR3 nucleotides: TGTGCCAGCAGCGTAGCCCCGACTAGCGGGGGACCCTTCTCTGAGCAGTACTTC.